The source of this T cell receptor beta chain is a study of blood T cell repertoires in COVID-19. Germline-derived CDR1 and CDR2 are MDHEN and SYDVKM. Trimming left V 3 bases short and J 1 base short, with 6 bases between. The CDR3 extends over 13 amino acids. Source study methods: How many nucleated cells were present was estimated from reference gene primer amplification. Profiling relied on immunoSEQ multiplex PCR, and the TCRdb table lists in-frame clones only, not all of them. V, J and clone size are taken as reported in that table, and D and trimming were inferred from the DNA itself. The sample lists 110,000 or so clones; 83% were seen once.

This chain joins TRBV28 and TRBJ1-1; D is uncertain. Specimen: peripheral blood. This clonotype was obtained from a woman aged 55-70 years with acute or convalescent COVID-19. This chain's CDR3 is CASSLAPNTEAFF. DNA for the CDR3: TGTGCCAGCAGTTTGGCTCCGAACACTGAAGCTTTCTTT.